Below are 25 T cell receptor beta chains sequenced from a single sample in a study of blood T cell repertoires in COVID-19. Sequenced by immunoSEQ multiplex PCR; TCRdb stores in-frame clones only, minus some. The table has approximately 200,000 clones, almost 90% seen once. Sequenced: peripheral blood. These receptor sequences come from a woman aged 60-75 years with acute or convalescent COVID-19.

This chain uses TRBV6-2 or TRBV6-3 with TRBJ2-7, with a weak D call TRBD2 (6 bases). Trimming removed 5 bases from V and 4 bases from J, with 9 bases in between. Germline-derived CDR1 and CDR2 are MNHEY and SVGEGT. This CDR3 comprises 12 residues. Written as DNA, the CDR3 is TGTGCCAGCAGTAGACTAGAATACGAGCAGTACTTC. Its translation: CASSRLEYEQYF.

The rearrangement uses TRBV7-6 and TRBJ1-4, with TRBD1 matching over 7 bases. J lost 3 bases, V lost 11 bases, and 6 bases had no gene match. The CDR3 has 13 amino acids. Germline assignment: CDR1 SGHVS and CDR2 FNYEAQ. The CDR3: CAVRGQSNEKLFF. The CDR3 region has the DNA TGTGCCGTTAGGGGACAGTCTAATGAAAAACTGTTTTTT. Together with reference TRBV7-6 and TRBJ1-4, the CDR3 gives the full variable domain: GAGVSQSPRYKVTKRGQDVALRCDPISGHVSLYWYRQALGQGPEFLTYFNYEAQQDKSGLPNDRFSAERPEGSISTLTIQRTEQRDSAMYRCAVRGQSNEKLFFGSGTQLSVL.

This rearrangement joins TRBV18 to TRBJ1-6; D gene ambiguous. This CDR3 region has 14 residues. Germline V gene sequence: CDR1 KGHSH, CDR2 LQKENI. The ends were cut back, 3 bases at V and 5 bases at J, with 8 bases in the middle. The CDR3 reads CASSPHRDNSPLHF. CDR3 in DNA: TGTGCCAGCTCACCCCACAGAGATAATTCACCCCTCCACTTT.

In its sample, this clone was seen once. The chain joins TRBV28 to TRBJ1-1; D might be TRBD1 (5 bases). Germline CDR1 is MDHEN and CDR2 is SYDVKM. Trimming took off 2 bases at V and 4 bases at J, with 11 bases between the two ends. This CDR3 has 14 residues. CDR3 nucleotides: TGTGCCAGCAGTTTACCGACAGTGAGCACTGAAGCTTTCTTT. Amino acid sequence: CASSLPTVSTEAFF.

In this sample, this clone turned up once. The chain links TRBV24-1 to TRBJ1-2; 8 bases line up with TRBD1. With V trimmed by 2 bases and J by 4 bases, 17 bases remained unmatched. Germline CDR1 is KGHDR and CDR2 is SFDVKD. The CDR3 has 19 residues. The CDR3 loop is CATSDSVSRGHSRGYGYTF. The CDR3 region has the DNA TGTGCCACCAGTGATTCAGTCAGCAGGGGGCATTCCAGGGGCTATGGCTACACCTTC.

This clone came up once. The chain joins TRBV6-2 or TRBV6-3 to TRBJ2-7; D gene ambiguous. CDR1 MNHEY and CDR2 SVGEGT come from the germline V gene. Trimming shortened V by 4 bases and J by 1 base, and 5 bases separated the two germline ends. CDR3 length: 12 residues. In nucleotides, the CDR3 is TGTGCCAGCAGTTCTACTTCCTACGAGCAGTACTTC. This gives the protein CASSSTSYEQYF.

The chain carries TRBV19 and TRBJ1-4; weak D call: TRBD1 (5 bases). This CDR3 contains 14 residues. CDR1 and CDR2 (germline): LNHDA, SQIVND (reference sequence). The germline V and J ends were trimmed by 5 bases and 3 bases, with 10 bases remaining between them. CDR3 bases: TGTGCCAGTAGTCCGTTGGGGCCTAATGAAAAACTGTTTTTT. Translated, it gives CASSPLGPNEKLFF. The variable domain in full, with the rest retrieved from reference TRBV19 and TRBJ1-4, is DGGITQSPKYLFRKEGQNVTLSCEQNLNHDAMYWYRQDPGQGLRLIYYSQIVNDFQKGDIAEGYSVSREKKESFPLTVTSAQKNPTAFYLCASSPLGPNEKLFFGSGTQLSVL.

The rearrangement links TRBV19 to TRBJ2-3; D possibly corresponds to TRBD2 (6 bases). Per germline, CDR1 LNHDA and CDR2 SQIVND (reference sequence). V was trimmed by 2 bases and J by 2 bases, leaving 8 bases between them. This CDR3 comprises 14 residues. DNA for the CDR3: TGTGCCAGTAGTATACGGGGGAACACAGATACGCAGTATTTT. Amino acid sequence: CASSIRGNTDTQYF.

This rearrangement joins TRBV6-5 to TRBJ2-1, with unresolved D. The CDR3 has 15 amino acids. V lost 6 bases and J 0 bases, leaving 12 bases between the germline ends. Germline CDR1 is MNHEY and CDR2 is SVGAGI. The CDR3 nucleotides are TGTGCCAGCAGGCCTACCTTTAGCTCCTACAATGAGCAGTTCTTC. This encodes CASRPTFSSYNEQFF.

The CDR3 reads CASSQQGLEQYF. For the CDR3, the DNA is TGTGCCAGCAGTCAGCAGGGTCTCGAGCAGTACTTC. The chain links TRBV3-1 (or the pseudogene TRBV3-2) to TRBJ2-7, with D possibly being TRBD1 (5 bases). V was clipped by 6 bases and J by 6 bases, with 12 bases between them. The CDR3 totals 12 residues. Germline values: CDR1 LGHDT, CDR2 YNNKEL (reference sequence).

V and J are TRBV19 and TRBJ1-2; the match to TRBD1 covers 11 bases. Germline CDR1 and CDR2: LNHDA and SQIVND (reference sequence). This CDR3 spans 16 amino acids. V lost 5 bases, J lost 8 bases, and 13 bases stayed unmatched. CDR3 in amino acids: CASSVGTGGSIAGYTF. Here the CDR3 DNA reads TGTGCCAGTAGTGTAGGGACAGGGGGTTCCATCGCCGGCTACACCTTC.

The CDR3 DNA follows: TGCGCCAGCAGCTCAAATCAGGGTGAAGCTTTCTTT. Translated: CASSSNQGEAFF. V and J are TRBV5-1 and TRBJ1-1, with D perhaps matching TRBD1 (5 bases). The CDR3 is 12 residues long. The germline gives CDR1 SGHRS, CDR2 YFSETQ. V was cut by 3 bases and J by 7 bases, with 10 bases left in between.

The CDR3 coding sequence is TGCGCCAGCAGGGCCGGGACAGGGAGCTCCTACGAGCAGTACTTC. It is translated as CASRAGTGSSYEQYF. The chain is built from TRBV5-1 and TRBJ2-7, with 9 bases identical to TRBD1. The V and J ends lost 5 bases and 0 bases, in that order; junction bases with no gene match: 6. CDR1 is SGHRS and CDR2 is YFSETQ in the germline V gene. CDR3 length equals 15 residues. Complete variable domain (other parts from reference TRBV5-1 and TRBJ2-7): KAGVTQTPRYLIKTRGQQVTLSCSPISGHRSVSWYQQTPGQGLQFLFEYFSETQRNKGNFPGRFSGRQFSNSRSEMNVSTLELGDSALYLCASRAGTGSSYEQYFGPGTRLTVT.

Concerning this clone itself: The junction and the germline gene differ at one end; a read error may be behind it. V is TRBV10-2 and J is TRBJ2-2, with 9 nucleotides matching TRBD1. Germline CDR1 and CDR2: WSHSY and SAAADI. This CDR3 spans 15 amino acids. This chain's CDR3 is CASREYRGRTGELFF. In DNA form, the CDR3 reads TGCGCCAGCAGGGAGTACAGGGGGCGCACCGGGGAGCTGTTTTTT.

On this clone: At one boundary the junction diverges from the germline segment, which might be a read error. The chain has TRBV5-1 and TRBJ2-5; 12 bases agree with TRBD1. The CDR3 spans 16 residues. CDR1 is SGHRS and CDR2 is YFSETQ in the germline V gene. The CDR3 DNA sequence: TGCGCCAGCAGCTTGATTGGGACAGGGGGCCAAGGGACCCAGTACTTC. Protein: CASSLIGTGGQGTQYF.

This chain links TRBV7-2 with TRBJ2-2; D gene ambiguous. Trimming removed 3 bases at V and 2 bases at J, with 13 bases between. Germline loops: CDR1 SGHTA, CDR2 FQGNSA. This CDR3 spans 16 amino acids. As DNA, the CDR3 is TGTGCCAGCAGCTTCCAAGAGACACGCAACACCGGGGAGCTGTTTTTT. Amino acids: CASSFQETRNTGELFF.

The chain carries TRBV28 and TRBJ2-5, with TRBD1 matching 9 bases. The V gene's germline CDR1 is MDHEN and CDR2 SYDVKM. This CDR3 has 14 residues. After removal of 6 bases from V and 4 bases from J, the junction contained 6 bases not matched to a gene. The CDR3 nucleotides are TGTGCCAGCAGACGGGGACAGGGTCGAGAGACCCAGTACTTC. Translating gives CASRRGQGRETQYF. The whole variable domain, filled in from reference TRBV28 and TRBJ2-5, reads DVKVTQSSRYLVKRTGEKVFLECVQDMDHENMFWYRQDPGLGLRLIYFSYDVKMKEKGDIPEGYSVSREKKERFSLILESASTNQTSMYLCASRRGQGRETQYFGPGTRLLVL.

The V gene is TRBV12-3 or TRBV12-4, the J gene TRBJ1-5; 7 nucleotides align to TRBD1. The CDR3 loop spans 13 amino acids. After removal of 7 bases from V and 6 bases from J, the junction contained 6 bases not matched to a gene. CDR3 protein: CASTTQGSQPQHF. DNA of the CDR3: TGTGCCAGCACCACACAGGGGAGTCAGCCCCAGCATTTT.

V and J are TRBV27 and TRBJ1-4, with D possibly matching TRBD1 (6 bases). This CDR3 has 15 residues. V was shortened by 3 bases and J by 5 bases, with 13 bases between the two germline ends. From germline, CDR1 is MNHEY and CDR2 SMNVEV (reference sequence). The CDR3, as DNA: TGTGCCAGCAGTTTTTTACAGGGACACAATGAAAAACTGTTTTTT. Translated, it gives CASSFLQGHNEKLFF.

V usage is TRBV6-6 and J usage is TRBJ1-3; TRBD1 matches 9 bases. The junction had 1 base not matched to a gene; V was cut back by 0 bases and J by 4 bases. Per the germline V gene, CDR1 is MNHNY and CDR2 is SVGAGI (reference sequence). This CDR3 region has 15 residues. CDR3 loop: CASSYSGTGGNTIYF. DNA for the CDR3: TGTGCCAGCAGTTACTCCGGGACAGGGGGAAACACCATATATTTT.

The rearrangement links TRBV4-1 to TRBJ2-4; 10 positions agree with TRBD1. The CDR3 spans 22 residues. Germline assignment: CDR1 MGHRA and CDR2 YSYEKL. Trimming cost V 1 base and J 0 bases; bases outside gene matches: 18. CDR3 bases: TGCGCCAGCAGCCAAGTGGGGGGGACAGGGGCGCAGACGTTCCAAGCCAAAAACATTCAGTACTTC. Translating gives CASSQVGGTGAQTFQAKNIQYF.

V is TRBV2 and J is TRBJ1-2; D not resolved. The CDR3 runs to 15 residues. Looked up from germline, CDR1 is SNHLY and CDR2 is FYNNEI. V was pared by 0 bases and J by 0 bases, with 8 bases between. The CDR3 DNA reads TGTGCCAGCAGTGAAGCAGGCGGAGCTAACTATGGCTACACCTTC. This encodes CASSEAGGANYGYTF. Full variable domain (remainder filled in from reference TRBV2 and TRBJ1-2): EPEVTQTPSHQVTQMGQEVILRCVPISNHLYFYWYRQILGQKVEFLVSFYNNEISEKSEIFDDQFSVERPDGSNFTLKIRSTKLEDSAMYFCASSEAGGANYGYTFGSGTRLTVV.

The V gene is TRBV7-9, the J gene TRBJ2-1; 11 nucleotides align to TRBD1. Losses at the gene ends were 7 bases for V and 10 bases for J; bases not matched to a gene: 6. The CDR3 runs to 13 residues. Germline lookup yields CDR1 SEHNR and CDR2 FQNEAQ (reference sequence). CDR3 sequence (DNA): TGTGCCAGCAAAAGGACAGGGGGCGTAGAGCAGTTCTTC. This gives the protein CASKRTGGVEQFF.

This sequence joins TRBV4-3 and TRBJ2-3, with TRBD2 identical over 7 bases. Germline assignment: CDR1 LGHNA and CDR2 YSLEER. The ends lost 0 bases at V and 4 bases at J; junction bases unmatched: 10. The CDR3 has 17 residues. The CDR3 DNA sequence: TGCGCCAGCAGCCAAGATGCGGGGCCTGCGGGAGCAGATACGCAGTATTTT. The encoded protein is CASSQDAGPAGADTQYF.

V and J are TRBV19 and TRBJ2-3, with 8 bases that match TRBD2. V was clipped by 3 bases and J by 2 bases; unmatched bases: 7. Germline values: CDR1 LNHDA, CDR2 SQIVND (reference sequence). The CDR3 sequence is 16 residues long. The CDR3 region is CASSIHSGMNTDTQYF. The CDR3 DNA sequence: TGTGCCAGTAGTATTCATAGCGGGATGAACACAGATACGCAGTATTTT.